This TCR beta chain came from a study of blood T cell repertoires in COVID-19. Study details: T cells, B-cell-depleted T cells, or PBMCs supplied cDNA or gDNA.

Under the authors' procedure: How many nucleated cells were present was estimated from reference gene primer amplification. Repertoires were generated with immunoSEQ multiplex PCR, while TCRdb's copy carries only in-frame clones and drops some. V, J and clone size are those of that table, while D and trimming were read from the DNA. The sample holds more than 70,000 clones, 88% seen once. V gave up 0 bases and J gave up 2 bases, with 8 bases separating them. The length of the CDR3 is 14 residues. The V gene's germline CDR1 is SGHRS and CDR2 YFSETQ. This clone occurred once. The chain has TRBV5-1 and TRBJ1-1, with D perhaps matching TRBD1 (5 bases). Sequences were obtained from peripheral blood. The origin of this receptor is a man over 45 with active COVID-19. The CDR3 DNA sequence: TGCGCCAGCAGCTTGGGACAGAGCAACACTGAAGCTTTCTTT. It yields the protein CASSLGQSNTEAFF.